The rows below give T cell receptor beta chains drawn from one sample of a study of long-term antiretroviral therapy in people with HIV. This table comes from immunoSEQ multiplex PCR, and its TCRdb copy is limited to in-frame clones, with some not included. Among around 25,000 clones listed, roughly 86% were seen once. The specimen was unsorted PBMCs, collected 1.9 years after starting antiretroviral therapy. These receptors were obtained from a woman in her thirties with HIV. CDR3s include the opening cysteine and the closing phenylalanine or tryptophan. D genes are given only for firm matches. Not every row has a clone size; where given, it reads once, few, many or a size class.

once	NA	TRBV6-6	TRBJ1-4	CASSQDFTGGEKLFF	TGTGCCAGCAGCCAAGACTTTACCGGCGGTGAAAAACTGTTTTTT
NA	NA	TRBV6-1	TRBJ2-7	CASSEARQVTYEQYF	TGTGCCAGCAGTGAAGCGCGACAGGTAACCTACGAGCAGTACTTC
NA	TRBD1	TRBV23-1	TRBJ2-7	CASSQWDRYEQYF	TGCGCCAGCAGTCAATGGGACAGATACGAGCAGTACTTC
NA	NA	TRBV5-1	TRBJ2-3	CASSLTSSTDTQYF	TGCGCCAGCAGCTTGACATCGAGCACAGATACGCAGTATTTT
NA	TRBD2	TRBV4-1	TRBJ2-3	CASSQDFRSGGPRDTQYF	TGCGCCAGCAGCCAAGATTTTAGGTCGGGGGGGCCTAGAGATACGCAGTATTTT
NA	NA	TRBV6-1	TRBJ1-2	CASSEGGNLFGYTF	TGTGCCAGCAGTGAAGGGGGTAACCTCTTTGGCTACACCTTC
few	TRBD1	TRBV7-9	TRBJ1-5	CASSIGQGRSNQPQHF	TGTGCCAGCAGCATCGGACAGGGTAGGAGCAATCAGCCCCAGCATTTT
few	NA	TRBV29-1	TRBJ1-2	CSAGPQSFYGYTF	TGCAGCGCCGGACCGCAGTCCTTCTATGGCTACACCTTC
NA	NA	TRBV18	TRBJ2-7	CASSPDAASYEQYF	TGTGCCAGCTCCCCAGACGCGGCCTCCTACGAGCAGTACTTC
NA	TRBD2	TRBV19	TRBJ2-2	CASSIGLGQFTGELFF	TGTGCCAGTAGTATTGGACTAGGCCAGTTCACCGGGGAGCTGTTTTTT
NA	NA	TRBV4-1	TRBJ2-5	CASSQGSGLKTQYF	TGCGCCAGCAGCCAAGGATCGGGGTTAAAGACCCAGTACTTC
NA	NA	TRBV7-3	TRBJ2-6	CASSLAQMGANVLTF	TGTGCCAGCAGCTTAGCCCAAATGGGGGCCAACGTCCTGACTTTC
once	NA	TRBV7-2	TRBJ1-2	CASSAKGGYGYTF	TGTGCCAGCAGCGCAAAGGGAGGCTATGGCTACACCTTC
NA	NA	TRBV4-2	TRBJ2-1	CASSLSAQSGDLGNEQFF	TGTGCCAGCAGCCTAAGTGCTCAATCAGGGGATTTGGGCAATGAGCAGTTCTTC
NA	NA	TRBV12-5	TRBJ1-5	CASGHSRGKDVIHSNQPQHF	TGTGCTAGTGGACACAGCAGGGGTAAGGATGTAATCCATAGCAATCAGCCCCAGCATTTT
NA	TRBD1	TRBV11-2	TRBJ1-2	CASRDTGGGGYTF	TGTGCCAGCAGAGACACAGGGGGTGGTGGCTACACCTTC
NA	NA	TRBV2	TRBJ2-5	CATTSAAQYF	TGTGCCACAACGTCCGCGGCCCAGTACTTC
NA	TRBD1	TRBV6-5	TRBJ1-3	CASSRQGNSGNTIYF	TGTGCCAGCAGTAGACAGGGTAACTCTGGAAACACCATATATTTT
NA	TRBD2	TRBV5-6	TRBJ2-1	CASSSLAGGLGEQFF	TGTGCCAGCAGCTCCCTAGCGGGGGGGTTGGGTGAGCAGTTCTTC
few	NA	TRBV28	TRBJ1-2	CASSWGTLEGYTF	TGTGCCAGCAGTTGGGGGACCCTGGAGGGCTACACCTTC
few	NA	TRBV2	TRBJ1-1	CASSESEGLGTEAFF	TGTGCCAGCAGTGAATCGGAGGGGCTGGGCACTGAAGCTTTCTTT
NA	TRBD2	TRBV11-2	TRBJ2-5	CASSQTGGRETQYF	TGTGCCAGCAGCCAGACGGGGGGAAGAGAGACCCAGTACTTC
few	TRBD1	TRBV4-1	TRBJ1-1	CASSQGGQGGSEAFF	TGCGCCAGCAGCCAAGGCGGACAGGGTGGTTCTGAAGCTTTCTTT
NA	NA	TRBV29-1	TRBJ1-1	CSVEWGSRGTEAFF	TGCAGCGTTGAATGGGGTTCGAGAGGAACTGAAGCTTTCTTT
NA	NA	TRBV19	TRBJ1-5	CASSMAVRASNQPQHF	TGTGCCAGTAGTATGGCCGTCAGGGCGAGCAATCAGCCCCAGCATTTT
NA	NA	TRBV10-3	TRBJ1-3	CAIRPSGNTIYF	TGTGCCATCAGACCCTCTGGAAACACCATATATTTT
NA	NA	TRBV9	TRBJ1-2	CASSAKPGGYTF	TGTGCCAGCAGCGCCAAACCGGGGGGCTACACCTTC
NA	NA	TRBV4-1	TRBJ2-7	CASSQVHGRSYEQYF	TGCGCCAGCAGCCAAGTACATGGCAGGAGCTACGAGCAGTACTTC
NA	NA	TRBV6-6	TRBJ1-5	CASSPAGGIGNQPQHF	TGTGCCAGCAGCCCCGCCGGGGGTATCGGCAATCAGCCCCAGCATTTT
medium-sized	NA	TRBV7-2	TRBJ2-7	CASSLGGGIYYEQYF	TGTGCCAGCAGCTTAGGAGGGGGGATATACTACGAGCAGTACTTC
NA	NA	TRBV28	TRBJ2-7	CASSLFAPGRGQYF	TGTGCCAGCAGTTTATTCGCCCCCGGGCGTGGGCAGTACTTC
NA	NA	TRBV27	TRBJ2-1	CASSSGMGVSYNEQFF	TGTGCCAGCAGTTCGGGAATGGGGGTCTCCTACAATGAGCAGTTCTTC
NA	NA	TRBV18	TRBJ1-1	CASSPVHTEAFF	TGTGCCAGCTCTCCAGTTCACACTGAAGCTTTCTTT